This T cell receptor beta chain was recovered during a study of blood T cell repertoires in COVID-19. In the study overall: T cells, B-cell-depleted T cells, or PBMCs provided the cDNA or gDNA that served as material.

Germline CDR1 reads MNHNY; CDR2 reads SVGAGI (reference sequence). The V and J ends lost 8 bases and 5 bases respectively, with 7 bases between them. This CDR3 is built from 10 residues. TCRdb keeps only in-frame clones here, not all; method: immunoSEQ multiplex PCR. The table includes about 310,000 clones, 85% detected once. In terms of age and location, participants ranged from roughly 18 to 90 years and lived in 24 US areas. Participants had their cohort set by participant-reported clinical history. All exposed participants met a person with COVID-19 within 2 weeks before entering the study. Sequenced input: PBMCs or T cells enriched from blood (not recorded which). This sequence joins TRBV6-6 and TRBJ2-7; D remains ambiguous. The clonotype comes from a woman aged 25 to 39 who had been exposed to COVID-19. DNA of the CDR3: TGTGCCAGCGGAGTAAACGAGCAGTACTTC. It specifies CASGVNEQYF.